This T cell receptor beta chain was observed in a study of blood T cell repertoires in COVID-19. Assay used: immunoSEQ multiplex PCR; TCRdb lists only in-frame clones, some missing. Of some 250,000 clones listed, more than 75% are singletons. This TCR came from a man aged 18 to 30 who had recovered from COVID-19. The specimen sequenced was PBMCs or T cells enriched from blood (not recorded which).

The CDR3 here is CSVEGLAEIRYNEQFF. The CDR3 coding sequence is TGCAGCGTTGAAGGGCTGGCGGAAATTAGGTACAATGAGCAGTTCTTC. The rearrangement joins TRBV29-1 to TRBJ2-1; D remains ambiguous. Trimming shortened V by 1 base and J by 4 bases, and 17 bases separated the two germline ends. The CDR3 has 16 amino acids. Per the germline V gene, CDR1 is SQVTM and CDR2 is ANQGSEA.